This record concerns one T cell receptor beta chain sequence. As yet, its antigen is unknown. The data are from a study of shared clonotypes between healthy human individuals. The wider study: Per donor, CD8 memory used one plate, CD8 naive used two, CD4 memory used three and CD4 naive used three.

All of the donors resided in Nashville, Tennessee, and each was a Caucasian adult. General observations from the study: Sampling used blood alone; tissue repertoires probably differ.

Germline CDR1 and CDR2: MNHNY and SVGAGI (reference sequence). The CDR3 sequence is 12 residues long. Trimming shortened V by 5 bases and J by 5 bases, and 9 bases separated the two germline ends. The assay ran at deep level. The protocol was immunoSEQ multiplex PCR, while the TCRdb copy is restricted to in-frame clones and leaves out a portion. Among 400,000 or so clones listed, about 96% were seen once. The sample consisted of memory CD8+ T cells sorted from blood. As to subset: CD45RO+ cells pooled with CCR7-negative TemRA cells. The V gene is TRBV6-6, the J gene TRBJ1-2; D is unclear. The TCR comes from a man aged 30-40 years in good health. Here the CDR3 DNA reads TGTGCCAGCAGTCCGGACCTATATGGCTACACCTTC. Its protein is CASSPDLYGYTF.